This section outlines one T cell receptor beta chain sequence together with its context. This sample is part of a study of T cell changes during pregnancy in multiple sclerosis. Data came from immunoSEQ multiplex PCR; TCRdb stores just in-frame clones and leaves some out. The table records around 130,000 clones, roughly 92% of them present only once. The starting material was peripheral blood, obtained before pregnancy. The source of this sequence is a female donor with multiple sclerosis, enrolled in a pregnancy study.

CDR3 amino acids: CASSATGGDGYTF. Here the CDR3 DNA reads TGTGCCAGCAGTGCGACAGGGGGCGATGGCTACACCTTC. The gene calls are TRBV2 and TRBJ1-2; 10 bases agree with TRBD1. The J segment lost 6 bases and the V segment lost 4 bases, leaving 2 bases of the junction unmatched. CDR3 length: 13 residues. Looked up from germline, CDR1 is SNHLY and CDR2 is FYNNEI.